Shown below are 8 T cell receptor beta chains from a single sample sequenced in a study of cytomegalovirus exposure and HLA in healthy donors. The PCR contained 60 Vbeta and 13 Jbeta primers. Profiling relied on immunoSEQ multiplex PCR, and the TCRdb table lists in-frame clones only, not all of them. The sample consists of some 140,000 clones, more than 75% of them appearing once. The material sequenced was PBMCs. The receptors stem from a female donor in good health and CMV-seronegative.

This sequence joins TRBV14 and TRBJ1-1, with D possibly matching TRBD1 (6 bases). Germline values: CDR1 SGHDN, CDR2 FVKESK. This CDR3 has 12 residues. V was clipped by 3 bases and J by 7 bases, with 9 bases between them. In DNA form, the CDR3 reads TGTGCCAGCAGCCAGGGGGCAAGTGAAGCTTTCTTT. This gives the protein CASSQGASEAFF.

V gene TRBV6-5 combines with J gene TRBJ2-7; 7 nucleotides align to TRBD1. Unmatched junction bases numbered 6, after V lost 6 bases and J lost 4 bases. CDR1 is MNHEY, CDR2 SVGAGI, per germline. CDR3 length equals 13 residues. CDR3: CASSRDRQYEQYF. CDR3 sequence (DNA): TGTGCCAGCAGCCGGGACAGACAATACGAGCAGTACTTC.

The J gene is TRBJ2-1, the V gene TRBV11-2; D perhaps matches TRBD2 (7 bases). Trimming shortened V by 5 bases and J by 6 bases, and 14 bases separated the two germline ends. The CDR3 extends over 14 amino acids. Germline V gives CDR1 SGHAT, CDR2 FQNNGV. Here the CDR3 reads CASSPSRGANEQFF. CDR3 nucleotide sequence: TGTGCCAGCAGCCCCAGTCGGGGGGCCAATGAGCAGTTCTTC.

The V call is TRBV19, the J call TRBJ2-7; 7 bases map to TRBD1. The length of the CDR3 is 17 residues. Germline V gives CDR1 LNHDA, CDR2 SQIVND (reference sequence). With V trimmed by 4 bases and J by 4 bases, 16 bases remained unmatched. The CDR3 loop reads CASSTSPDRAHTYEQYF. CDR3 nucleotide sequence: TGTGCCAGTAGTACCTCCCCCGACAGGGCTCATACGTACGAGCAGTACTTC.

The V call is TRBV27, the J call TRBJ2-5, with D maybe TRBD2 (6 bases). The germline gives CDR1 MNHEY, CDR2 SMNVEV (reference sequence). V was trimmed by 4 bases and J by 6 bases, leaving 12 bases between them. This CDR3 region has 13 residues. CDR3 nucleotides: TGTGCCAGCAGTTGGGGCGGGGCCAAGACCCAGTACTTC. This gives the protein CASSWGGAKTQYF.

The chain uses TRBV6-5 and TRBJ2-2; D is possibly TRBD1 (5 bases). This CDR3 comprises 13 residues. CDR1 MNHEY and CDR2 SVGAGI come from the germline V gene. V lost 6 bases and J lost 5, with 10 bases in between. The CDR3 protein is CASRKPGTGELFF. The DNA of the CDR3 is TGTGCCAGCAGGAAACCAGGGACCGGGGAGCTGTTTTTT.

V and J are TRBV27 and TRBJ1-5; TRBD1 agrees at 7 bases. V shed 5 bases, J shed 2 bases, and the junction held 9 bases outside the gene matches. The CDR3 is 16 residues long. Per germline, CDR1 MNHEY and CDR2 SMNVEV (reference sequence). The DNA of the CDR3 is TGTGCCAGCAGTAATCGACAGGGAAAGGGCAATCAGCCCCAGCATTTT. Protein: CASSNRQGKGNQPQHF.

The CDR3 protein is CASTPGGSTDTQYF. The CDR3 DNA reads as TGTGCCAGTACCCCGGGAGGGTCCACAGATACGCAGTATTTT. This chain uses TRBV19 with TRBJ2-3, with 8 nucleotides matching TRBD2. V shed 7 bases and J 2 bases; nucleotides not matched to a gene: 5. Germline values: CDR1 LNHDA, CDR2 SQIVND (reference sequence). The CDR3 loop spans 14 amino acids.